There are many counts of the clone carrying this T cell receptor beta chain. Its antigen remains unknown. Sorting isolated naive CD8 T cells as CD8+CD4-CCR7+CD45RA+ events. The entry originates in a study of molecular identifiers for immune sequencing clone quantification. Study results and limitations: Investigators reportedly could detect spiked Jurkat TCR RNA from one cell among around 930,000 naive cells. Clones carrying above 20 RNA copies accounted for over 97% of effector molecules, under 1% in naive cells.

CDR1 and CDR2 (germline): LGHNA, YSLEER. The V end lost 4 bases, the J end lost 2 bases, and 18 bases lay between the germline ends. CDR3 length: 16 residues. Listed TCR primers and previously described methods were used for bulk TCR libraries. TCRdb reanalysed the PCR reads using MiXCR and keeps one entry per CDR3 protein. The sample shows approximately 670,000 distinct CDR3 sequences, 15% to 20% of them seen only once. The TCR comes from a human donor in good health. Some libraries in this study had Jurkat cell RNA spiked in. The genes are TRBV4-3 and TRBJ2-7; D call uncertain. The specimen sequenced was naive CD8+ T cells from blood, with Jurkat cell RNA spiked in. The subset: FACS-sorted CD8+CD4-CCR7+CD45RA+ naive T cells. CDR3 region: CASSPDPQLPPYEQYF. CDR3 DNA sequence: TGCGCCAGCAGCCCCGATCCCCAGCTTCCTCCCTACGAGCAGTACTTC.